This is a list of T cell receptor beta chains from one sample in a study of T cell responses to AZD1222 COVID-19 vaccine. Profiled with immunoSEQ multiplex PCR; TCRdb holds only in-frame clones, not every one. The data contain 55,000 to 65,000 clones, 80% to 90% of them seen just once; the ten biggest clones take up 14% to 15%. The sample in question was peripheral blood, obtained on day 0 of AZD1222 vaccination. The receptors derive from an adult in good health. Both conserved end residues are part of each CDR3. D genes are given only for firm matches. Clone size is shown for a subset of rows, as once, few, many or a class of expanded clone.

TRBV28	NA	NA	TRBJ2-1	CASSPSGSSYNEQFF	TGTGCCAGCAGCCCCAGCGGAAGCTCCTACAATGAGCAGTTCTTC
TRBV10-1	NA	NA	TRBJ2-2	CASSVGGYTGELFF	TGCGCCAGCAGTGTTGGTGGTTACACCGGGGAGCTGTTTTTT
TRBV3-1/TRBV3-2	TRBD2	NA	TRBJ2-5	CASSQGLAGGETQYF	TGTGCCAGCAGCCAAGGACTAGCGGGAGGAGAGACCCAGTACTTC
TRBV24-1	NA	few	TRBJ2-1	CAPSSGQFF	TGTGCCCCCTCGTCAGGGCAGTTCTTC
TRBV6-5	NA	NA	TRBJ2-3	CASTLTGSTDTQYF	TGTGCCAGCACCTTGACAGGTTCCACAGATACGCAGTATTTT
TRBV27	TRBD1	NA	TRBJ2-7	CASKGQGAFYEQYF	TGTGCCAGCAAGGGACAGGGGGCTTTCTACGAGCAGTACTTC
TRBV7-3	NA	NA	TRBJ2-1	CASSQRGRGGINEQFF	TGTGCCAGCAGCCAAAGAGGCAGGGGAGGCATAAATGAGCAGTTCTTC
TRBV15	NA	few	TRBJ1-5	CATSRGPTPQHF	TGTGCCACCAGCAGAGGCCCCACGCCCCAGCATTTT
TRBV4-1	TRBD2	NA	TRBJ2-1	CASSQGPLGRESNEQFF	TGCGCCAGCAGCCAAGGCCCCCTGGGGCGGGAGAGTAATGAGCAGTTCTTC
TRBV10-3	TRBD1	NA	TRBJ2-5	CAISESNLSMGQGAGETQYF	TGTGCCATCAGTGAGTCGAACCTGTCAATGGGACAGGGGGCCGGAGAGACCCAGTACTTC
TRBV6-6	NA	NA	TRBJ1-2	CASGPGDGYTF	TGTGCCAGCGGACCAGGGGATGGCTACACCTTC
TRBV10-3	NA	NA	TRBJ1-2	CAISDRGLPGYTF	TGTGCCATCAGTGACCGGGGACTTCCTGGCTACACCTTC
TRBV9	NA	NA	TRBJ1-1	CASSVESNDEAFF	TGTGCCAGCAGCGTAGAATCGAACGACGAAGCTTTCTTT
TRBV6-1	NA	NA	TRBJ1-5	CASSEGMVSNQPQHF	TGTGCCAGCAGTGAAGGTATGGTTAGCAATCAGCCCCAGCATTTT
TRBV23-1	TRBD2	NA	TRBJ2-1	CASSEGLRYGFF	TGCGCCAGCAGTGAGGGACTACGCTACGGGTTCTTC
TRBV6-5	TRBD2	once	TRBJ2-5	CASRASGSWETQYF	TGTGCCAGCAGGGCGAGCGGGAGCTGGGAGACCCAGTACTTC
TRBV4-1	TRBD1	NA	TRBJ2-5	CASSQDDRGLGTQYF	TGCGCCAGCAGCCAAGATGATAGGGGGCTGGGGACCCAGTACTTC
TRBV7-8	NA	NA	TRBJ1-2	CASSPSQSYGYTF	TGTGCCAGCAGCCCATCTCAGAGCTATGGCTACACCTTC
TRBV15	NA	once	TRBJ2-7	CATSSPGPFQQYF	TGTGCCACCAGCAGCCCTGGCCCCTTCCAGCAGTACTTC
TRBV6-2/TRBV6-3	NA	NA	TRBJ1-5	CASSYGQGAVSYQPQHF	TGTGCCAGCAGTTACGGGCAGGGAGCGGTGTCGTATCAGCCCCAGCATTTT
TRBV28	NA	NA	TRBJ2-3	CASSQGRNTQYF	TGTGCCAGCAGTCAGGGGAGAAATACGCAGTATTTT
TRBV5-4	NA	NA	TRBJ2-6	CASSIDRSGANVLTF	TGTGCCAGCAGCATAGACAGGAGTGGGGCCAACGTCCTGACTTTC
TRBV4-2	TRBD2	NA	TRBJ2-7	CASSKGAFTSGSSYEQYF	TGTGCCAGCAGCAAAGGGGCCTTTACTAGCGGGAGTTCCTACGAGCAGTACTTC
TRBV7-2	NA	NA	TRBJ2-5	CASSLGSVGETQYF	TGTGCCAGCAGCTTAGGTAGTGTGGGAGAGACCCAGTACTTC
TRBV9	NA	NA	TRBJ1-3	CASSEGMSSSGNTIYF	TGTGCCAGCAGCGAAGGGATGTCAAGCTCTGGAAACACCATATATTTT
TRBV27	NA	NA	TRBJ1-1	CASGRSRVSTEAFF	TGTGCCAGCGGGCGGTCTCGGGTATCGACTGAAGCTTTCTTT
TRBV11-3	TRBD2	once	TRBJ2-1	CASSSATSGMVYEQFF	TGTGCCAGCAGCTCCGCGACTAGCGGGATGGTATATGAGCAGTTCTTC
TRBV5-1	NA	NA	TRBJ2-3	CASSDAGQIPTDTQYF	TGCGCCAGCAGCGACGCCGGACAGATTCCCACAGATACGCAGTATTTT
TRBV12-3/TRBV12-4	NA	NA	TRBJ1-3	CASTGIRNTIYF	TGTGCCAGCACCGGTATCAGAAACACCATATATTTT
TRBV6-1	NA	once	TRBJ1-1	CASSEAALNTEAFF	TGTGCCAGCAGTGAAGCGGCCCTGAACACTGAAGCTTTCTTT
TRBV15	NA	NA	TRBJ2-6	CATSRDWSSGANVLTF	TGTGCCACCAGCAGAGATTGGAGCTCTGGGGCCAACGTCCTGACTTTC
TRBV11-3	TRBD2	few	TRBJ2-7	CASSSLAGYSYEQYF	TGTGCCAGCAGCTCCTTAGCGGGATACTCCTACGAGCAGTACTTC
TRBV7-2	NA	NA	TRBJ1-4	CASSLGRNEKLFF	TGTGCCAGCAGCTTAGGGCGTAATGAAAAACTGTTTTTT
TRBV21-1	NA	NA	TRBJ1-1	CASSDPAGNMNTEAFF	TGTGCCAGCAGCGATCCAGCAGGGAACATGAACACTGAAGCTTTCTTT
TRBV5-1	NA	NA	TRBJ1-1	CASSPSGGGTEAFF	TGCGCCAGCAGCCCCTCGGGAGGAGGCACTGAAGCTTTCTTT
TRBV2	NA	NA	TRBJ1-2	CASSDDRNYGYTF	TGTGCCAGCAGTGACGACCGTAACTATGGCTACACCTTC
TRBV11-2	TRBD2	NA	TRBJ2-1	CASSPGLVNEQFF	TGTGCCAGCAGCCCGGGACTAGTCAATGAGCAGTTCTTC
TRBV14	NA	NA	TRBJ1-1	CASSRLLGRGEAFF	TGTGCCAGCAGCCGACTCCTCGGGCGGGGAGAGGCTTTCTTT
TRBV5-4	NA	NA	TRBJ2-7	CASSLGGRTGEQYF	TGTGCCAGCAGCTTGGGTGGGAGGACGGGAGAGCAGTACTTC
TRBV6-5	TRBD2	NA	TRBJ2-3	CASELAGWIDTQYF	TGTGCCAGCGAACTAGCGGGATGGATAGATACGCAGTATTTT
TRBV4-1	TRBD1	NA	TRBJ1-4	CASSRELGTGYEKLFF	TGCGCCAGCAGCCGAGAACTCGGGACAGGGTATGAAAAACTGTTTTTT
TRBV6-2/TRBV6-3	TRBD2	NA	TRBJ2-1	CASSYQRDVNNEQFF	TGTGCCAGCAGTTACCAGCGGGATGTAAACAATGAGCAGTTCTTC
TRBV20-1	TRBD2	NA	TRBJ2-3	CSASALAVSTDTQYF	TGCAGTGCTAGTGCCCTAGCGGTTAGCACAGATACGCAGTATTTT
TRBV2	NA	NA	TRBJ1-6	CASSPPGARSNSPLHF	TGTGCCAGCAGTCCTCCGGGGGCGCGTTCGAATTCACCCCTCCACTTT
TRBV7-3	TRBD2	few	TRBJ2-1	CASSPSGTSGRGSYNEQFF	TGTGCCAGCAGCCCGTCCGGGACTAGCGGGAGAGGGAGTTACAATGAGCAGTTCTTC
TRBV5-6	TRBD1	NA	TRBJ1-4	CASSSLTGQGATNEKLFF	TGTGCCAGCAGCTCCCTTACTGGACAGGGGGCAACTAATGAAAAACTGTTTTTT
TRBV5-4	NA	NA	TRBJ1-1	CASSLRTEAFF	TGTGCCAGCAGCTTGAGAACTGAAGCTTTCTTT
TRBV4-1	NA	NA	TRBJ1-1	CASSQMDNTEAFF	TGCGCCAGCAGCCAAATGGATAACACTGAAGCTTTCTTT
TRBV7-2	NA	NA	TRBJ1-5	CASSLEVGQPQHF	TGTGCCAGCAGCTTAGAGGTCGGGCAGCCCCAGCATTTT
TRBV11-2	NA	NA	TRBJ2-5	CASSETGLGFRETQYF	TGTGCCAGCAGTGAAACAGGGCTGGGTTTCAGGGAGACCCAGTACTTC
TRBV6-2/TRBV6-3	NA	NA	TRBJ2-1	CASSFGLYEQFF	TGTGCCAGCAGTTTTGGATTGTATGAGCAGTTCTTC